This TCR beta chain was captured in a study of blood T cell repertoires in COVID-19. Study details: Acute and convalescent COVID-19 samples came from the United States, Italy and Spain. Nucleic acid was either cDNA or gDNA, and it came from T cells, B-cell-depleted T cells, or PBMCs.

Original data processing: Reference gene primer amplification gave nucleated cell count estimates. Some clones are missing from TCRdb's copy, which holds only in-frame ones; the method was immunoSEQ multiplex PCR. V, J and clone size are those of that table, while D and trimming were read from the DNA. The sample gives about 220,000 clones, 80% to 85% of which show up once; just under 20% is in the top ten. This CDR3 contains 15 residues. Losses at the gene ends were 4 bases for V and 8 bases for J; bases not matched to a gene: 13. Germline loops: CDR1 LGHNA, CDR2 YNFKEQ. The rearrangement links TRBV4-2 to TRBJ1-2, with TRBD1 identical over 7 bases. The sequence derives from a man aged 25-45 years with active or convalescent COVID-19. Specimen: peripheral blood. CDR3 sequence reads: CASSRTGVGAPGYTF. The CDR3, as DNA: TGTGCCAGCAGCCGAACAGGGGTAGGAGCTCCCGGCTACACCTTC.